The entry below gives a single T cell receptor beta chain sequence along with its context. What it recognizes is unknown. These data are taken from a study of T cells in pancreatic ductal adenocarcinoma. Study-wide results and caveats: The resected pancreatic cancer cohort was biased toward the minority with early-stage disease. Blood clonality (about 0.072) did not differ significantly from tumor (approximately 0.1). Compared with tumor, blood showed more total productive templates and around 8.1-fold more clonotypes. Tumors hold more CD45RO+ effector T cells, which may bias toward lower diversity.

The V gene end was trimmed by 5 bases and the J gene end by 2 bases; junction bases not matched to a gene: 3. This CDR3 has 15 residues. Looked up from germline, CDR1 is SSHAT and CDR2 is FNYEAQ (reference sequence). Some clones are missing from TCRdb's copy, which holds only in-frame ones; the method was immunoSEQ multiplex PCR. The sample yields roughly 100,000 clones, 90% to 95% seen once. Surgery without prior neoadjuvant therapy was the treatment of the selected pancreatic ductal adenocarcinoma patients. The receptor comes from a human donor with pancreatic ductal adenocarcinoma. The rearrangement links TRBV7-7 to TRBJ2-5; 12 bases agree with TRBD2. Sequenced material: PBMCs. CDR3 in DNA: TGTGCCAGCAGCGCGACTAGCGGGGGACAAGAGACCCAGTACTTC. This codes for CASSATSGGQETQYF.